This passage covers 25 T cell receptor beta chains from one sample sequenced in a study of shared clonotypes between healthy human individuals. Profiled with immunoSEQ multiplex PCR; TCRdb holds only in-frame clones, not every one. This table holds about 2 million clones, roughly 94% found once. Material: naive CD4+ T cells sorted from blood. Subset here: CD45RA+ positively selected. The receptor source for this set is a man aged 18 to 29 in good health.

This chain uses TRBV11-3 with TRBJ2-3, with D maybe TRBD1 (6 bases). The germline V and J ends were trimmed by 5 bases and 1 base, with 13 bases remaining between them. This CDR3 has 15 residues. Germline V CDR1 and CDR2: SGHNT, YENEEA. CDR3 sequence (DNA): TGTGCCAGCAGCCGACGGGACACCGGCACAGATACGCAGTATTTT. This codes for CASSRRDTGTDTQYF.

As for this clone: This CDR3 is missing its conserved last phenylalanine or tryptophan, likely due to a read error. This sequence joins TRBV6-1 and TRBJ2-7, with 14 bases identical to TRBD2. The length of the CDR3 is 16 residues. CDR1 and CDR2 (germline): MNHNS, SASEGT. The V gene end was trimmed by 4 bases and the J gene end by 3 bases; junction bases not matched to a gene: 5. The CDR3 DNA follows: TGTGCCAGCAGTGGATCCGGGACTAGCGGGAGCTACGAGCAGTACCTC. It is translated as CASSGSGTSGSYEQYL.

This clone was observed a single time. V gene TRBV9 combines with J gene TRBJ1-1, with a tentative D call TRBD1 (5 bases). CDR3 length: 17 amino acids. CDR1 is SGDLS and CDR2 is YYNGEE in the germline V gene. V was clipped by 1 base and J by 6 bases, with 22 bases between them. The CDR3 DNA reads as TGTGCCAGCAGCGTACAGGGAGGAGTGGGTGGTAGGGCTGAAGCTTTCTTT. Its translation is CASSVQGGVGGRAEAFF.

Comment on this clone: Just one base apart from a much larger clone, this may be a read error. The CDR3 region has the DNA TGTGCCAGCAGTTCTGACAGCTATGGCTGCACCTTC. Residues: CASSSDSYGCTF. The J gene is TRBJ1-2, the V gene TRBV2; possibly TRBD1 for D (5 bases). There are 12 residues in the CDR3. CDR1 is SNHLY and CDR2 is FYNNEI in the germline V gene.

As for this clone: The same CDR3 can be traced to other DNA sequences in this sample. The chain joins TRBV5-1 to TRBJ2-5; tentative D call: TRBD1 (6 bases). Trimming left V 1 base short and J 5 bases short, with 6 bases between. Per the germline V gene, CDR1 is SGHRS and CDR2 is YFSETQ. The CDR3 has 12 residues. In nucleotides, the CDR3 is TGCGCCAGCAGCTTGACAGGGGAGACCCAGTACTTC. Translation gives CASSLTGETQYF.

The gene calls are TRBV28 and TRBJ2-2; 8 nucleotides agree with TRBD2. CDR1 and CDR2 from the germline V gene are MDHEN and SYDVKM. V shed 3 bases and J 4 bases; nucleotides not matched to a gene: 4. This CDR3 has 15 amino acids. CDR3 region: CASSLRLAGTGELFF. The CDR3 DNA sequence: TGTGCCAGCAGTTTGAGGCTAGCGGGCACCGGGGAGCTGTTTTTT.

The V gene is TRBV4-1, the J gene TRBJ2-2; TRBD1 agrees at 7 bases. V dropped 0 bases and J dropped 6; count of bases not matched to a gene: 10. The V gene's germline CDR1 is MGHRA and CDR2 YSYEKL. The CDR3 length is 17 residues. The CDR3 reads CASSQDPTGPFPGELFF. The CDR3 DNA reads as TGCGCCAGCAGCCAAGATCCGACAGGGCCATTCCCCGGGGAGCTGTTTTTT.

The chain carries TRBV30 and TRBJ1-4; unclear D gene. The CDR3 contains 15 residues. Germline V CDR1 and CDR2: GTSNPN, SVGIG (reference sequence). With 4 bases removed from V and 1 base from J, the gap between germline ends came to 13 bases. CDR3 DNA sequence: TGTGCCTGGACTCCTGCGGCTAAAACTAATGAAAAACTGTTTTTT. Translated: CAWTPAAKTNEKLFF.

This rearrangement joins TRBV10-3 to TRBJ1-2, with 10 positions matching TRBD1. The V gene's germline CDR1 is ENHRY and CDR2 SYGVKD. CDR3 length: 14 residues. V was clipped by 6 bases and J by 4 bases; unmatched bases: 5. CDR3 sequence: CAIRTGTGAYGYTF. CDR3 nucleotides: TGTGCCATCAGGACCGGGACAGGGGCCTATGGCTACACCTTC.

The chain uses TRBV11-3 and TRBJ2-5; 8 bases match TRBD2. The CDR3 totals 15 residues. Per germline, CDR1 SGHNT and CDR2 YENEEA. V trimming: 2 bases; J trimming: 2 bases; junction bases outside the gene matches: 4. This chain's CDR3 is CASSLSGGRQETQYF. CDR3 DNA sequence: TGTGCCAGCAGCTTAAGCGGGGGCAGGCAAGAGACCCAGTACTTC.

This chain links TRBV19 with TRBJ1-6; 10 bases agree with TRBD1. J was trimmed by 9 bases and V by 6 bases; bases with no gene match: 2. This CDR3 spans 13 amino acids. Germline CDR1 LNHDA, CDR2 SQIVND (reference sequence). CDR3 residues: CASRDRGTSPLHF. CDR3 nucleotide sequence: TGTGCCAGTAGGGACAGGGGGACTTCACCCCTCCACTTT.

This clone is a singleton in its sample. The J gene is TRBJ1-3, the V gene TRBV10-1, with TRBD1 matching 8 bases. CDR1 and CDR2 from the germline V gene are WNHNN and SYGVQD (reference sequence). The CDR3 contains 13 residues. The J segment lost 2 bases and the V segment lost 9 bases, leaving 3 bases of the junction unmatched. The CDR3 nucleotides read TGCGCCAGAACGACAGGGGCTGGAAACACCATATATTTT. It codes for CARTTGAGNTIYF.

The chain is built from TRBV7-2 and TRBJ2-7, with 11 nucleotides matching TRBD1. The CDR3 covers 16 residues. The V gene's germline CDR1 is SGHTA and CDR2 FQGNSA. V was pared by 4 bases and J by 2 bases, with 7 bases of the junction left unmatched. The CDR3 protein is CASSWAGQGAPYEQYF. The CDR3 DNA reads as TGTGCCAGCAGCTGGGCCGGACAGGGGGCACCCTACGAGCAGTACTTC. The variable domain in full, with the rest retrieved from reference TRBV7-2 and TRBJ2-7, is GAGVSQSPSNKVTEKGKDVELRCDPISGHTALYWYRQSLGQGLEFLIYFQGNSAPDKSGLPSDRFSAERTGGSVSTLTIQRTQQEDSAVYLCASSWAGQGAPYEQYFGPGTRLTVT.

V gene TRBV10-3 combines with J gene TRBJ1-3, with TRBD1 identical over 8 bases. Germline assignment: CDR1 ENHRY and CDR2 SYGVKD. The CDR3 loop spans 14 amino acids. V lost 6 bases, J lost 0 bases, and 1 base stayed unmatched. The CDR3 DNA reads TGTGCCATCAGGGGACAGGACTCTGGAAACACCATATATTTT. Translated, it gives CAIRGQDSGNTIYF.

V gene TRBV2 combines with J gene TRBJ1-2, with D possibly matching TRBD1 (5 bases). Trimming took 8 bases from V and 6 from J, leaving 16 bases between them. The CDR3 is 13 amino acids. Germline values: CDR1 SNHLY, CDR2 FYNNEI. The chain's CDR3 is CASSRDSYNGYTF. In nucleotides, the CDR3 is TGTGCCAGCTCACGGGACTCGTACAATGGCTACACCTTC.

DNA for the CDR3: TGTGCCAGCAGCCGACTTTCTGGAGAGACCCAGTACTTC. It encodes CASSRLSGETQYF. The chain recombines TRBV7-6 with TRBJ2-5; D remains ambiguous. V lost 5 bases and J 4 bases, leaving 11 bases between the germline ends. In germline, CDR1 is SGHVS, CDR2 FNYEAQ. CDR3 length: 13 amino acids.

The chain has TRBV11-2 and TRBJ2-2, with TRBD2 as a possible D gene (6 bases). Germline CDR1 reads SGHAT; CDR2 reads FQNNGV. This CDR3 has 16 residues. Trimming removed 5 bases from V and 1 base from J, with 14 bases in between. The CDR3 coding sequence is TGTGCCAGCAGCAAGACCGGGACTCTGAACACCGGGGAGCTGTTTTTT. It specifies CASSKTGTLNTGELFF.

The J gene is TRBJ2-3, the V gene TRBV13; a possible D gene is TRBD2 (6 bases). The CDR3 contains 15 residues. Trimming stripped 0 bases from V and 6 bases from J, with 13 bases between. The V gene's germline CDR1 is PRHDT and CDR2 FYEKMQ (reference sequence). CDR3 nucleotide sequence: TGTGCCAGCAGCTTAGGAGGCGGGGCTGGGGATACGCAGTATTTT. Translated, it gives CASSLGGGAGDTQYF.

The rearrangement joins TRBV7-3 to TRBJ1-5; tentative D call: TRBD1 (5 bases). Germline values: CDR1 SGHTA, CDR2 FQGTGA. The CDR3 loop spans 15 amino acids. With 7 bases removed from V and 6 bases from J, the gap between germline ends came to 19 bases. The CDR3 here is CASTFRARDGQPQHF. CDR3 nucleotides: TGTGCCAGCACCTTTAGGGCCAGGGACGGTCAGCCCCAGCATTTT.

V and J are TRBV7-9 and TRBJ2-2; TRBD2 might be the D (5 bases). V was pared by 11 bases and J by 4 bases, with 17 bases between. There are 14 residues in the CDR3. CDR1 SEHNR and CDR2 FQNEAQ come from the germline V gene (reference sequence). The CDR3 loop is CAATAIRGTGELFF. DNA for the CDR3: TGTGCCGCTACCGCGATTCGGGGCACCGGGGAGCTGTTTTTT.

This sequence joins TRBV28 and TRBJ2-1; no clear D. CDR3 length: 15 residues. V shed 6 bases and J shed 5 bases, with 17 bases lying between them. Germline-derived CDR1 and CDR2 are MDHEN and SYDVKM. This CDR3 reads CASRGGRSLHNEQFF. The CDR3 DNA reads TGTGCCAGCAGGGGTGGACGGAGTCTTCACAATGAGCAGTTCTTC.

CDR3 sequence: CASSQTPGVACEQYF. CDR3 DNA sequence: TGCGCCAGCAGTCAAACCCCTGGTGTTGCCTGCGAGCAGTACTTC. V usage is TRBV23-1 and J usage is TRBJ2-7; no definite D call. TRBV23-1 is an ORF, and what it does is uncertain. Trimming stripped 2 bases from V and 6 bases from J, with 17 bases between. The CDR3 is made up of 15 amino acids.

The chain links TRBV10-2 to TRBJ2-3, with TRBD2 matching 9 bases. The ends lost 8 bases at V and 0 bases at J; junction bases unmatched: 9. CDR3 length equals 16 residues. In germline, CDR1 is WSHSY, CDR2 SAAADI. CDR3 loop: CASAGGLAGSTDTQYF. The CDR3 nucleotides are TGCGCCAGCGCAGGAGGGCTAGCGGGAAGCACAGATACGCAGTATTTT.

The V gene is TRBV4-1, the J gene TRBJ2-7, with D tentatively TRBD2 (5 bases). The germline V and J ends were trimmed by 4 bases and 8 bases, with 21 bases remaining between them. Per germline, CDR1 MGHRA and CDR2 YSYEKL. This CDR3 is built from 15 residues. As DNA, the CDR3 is TGCGCCAGCAGCCCCCAGGACGGGAACTCCTTCAAGCAGTACTTC. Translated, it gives CASSPQDGNSFKQYF.

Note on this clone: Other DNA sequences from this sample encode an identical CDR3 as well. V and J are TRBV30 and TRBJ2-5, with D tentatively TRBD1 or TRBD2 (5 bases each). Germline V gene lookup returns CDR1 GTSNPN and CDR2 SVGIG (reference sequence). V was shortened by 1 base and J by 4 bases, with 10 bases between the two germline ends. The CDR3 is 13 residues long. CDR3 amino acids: CAWSGTGRETQYF. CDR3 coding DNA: TGTGCCTGGAGTGGGACGGGACGAGAGACCCAGTACTTC.